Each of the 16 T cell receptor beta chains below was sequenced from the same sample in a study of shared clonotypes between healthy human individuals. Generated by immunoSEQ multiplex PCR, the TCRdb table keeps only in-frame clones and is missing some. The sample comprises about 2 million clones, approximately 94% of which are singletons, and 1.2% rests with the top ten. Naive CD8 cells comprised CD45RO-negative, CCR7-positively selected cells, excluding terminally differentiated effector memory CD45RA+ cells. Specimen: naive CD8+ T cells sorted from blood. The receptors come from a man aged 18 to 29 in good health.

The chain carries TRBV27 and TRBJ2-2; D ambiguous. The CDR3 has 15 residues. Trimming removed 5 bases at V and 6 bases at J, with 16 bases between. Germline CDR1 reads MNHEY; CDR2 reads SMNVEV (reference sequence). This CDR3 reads CASSMSLEGAGELFF. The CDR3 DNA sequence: TGTGCCAGCAGTATGAGTCTCGAAGGTGCCGGGGAGCTGTTTTTT.

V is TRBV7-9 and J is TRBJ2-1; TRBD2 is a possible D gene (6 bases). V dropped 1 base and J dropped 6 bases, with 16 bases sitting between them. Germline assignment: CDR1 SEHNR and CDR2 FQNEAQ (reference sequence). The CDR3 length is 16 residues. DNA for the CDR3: TGTGCCAGCAGCTTAGGGGGACTCCCCGGGGGCAATGAGCAGTTCTTC. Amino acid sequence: CASSLGGLPGGNEQFF.

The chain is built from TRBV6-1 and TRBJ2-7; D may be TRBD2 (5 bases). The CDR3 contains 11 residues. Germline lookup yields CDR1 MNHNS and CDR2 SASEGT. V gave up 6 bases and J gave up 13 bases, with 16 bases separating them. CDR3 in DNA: TGTGCCAGCAGGACCGGGGATTCGAATTACTTC. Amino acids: CASRTGDSNYF.

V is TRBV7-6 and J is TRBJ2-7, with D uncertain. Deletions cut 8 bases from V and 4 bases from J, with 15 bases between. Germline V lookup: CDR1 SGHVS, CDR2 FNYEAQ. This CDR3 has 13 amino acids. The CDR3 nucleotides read TGTGCCAGCGCGCAGGAGCCCTCGTACGAGCAGTACTTC. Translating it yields CASAQEPSYEQYF.

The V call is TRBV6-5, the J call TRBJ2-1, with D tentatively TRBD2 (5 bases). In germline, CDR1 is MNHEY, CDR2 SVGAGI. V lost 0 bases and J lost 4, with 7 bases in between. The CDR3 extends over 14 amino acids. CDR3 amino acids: CASSYSRAYNEQFF. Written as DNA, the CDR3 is TGTGCCAGCAGTTACTCGAGGGCTTACAATGAGCAGTTCTTC.

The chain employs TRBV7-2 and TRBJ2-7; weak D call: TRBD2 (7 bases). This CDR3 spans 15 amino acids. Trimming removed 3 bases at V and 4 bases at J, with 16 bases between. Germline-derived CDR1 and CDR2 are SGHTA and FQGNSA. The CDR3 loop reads CASSFQGGGVYEQYF. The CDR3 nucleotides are TGTGCCAGCAGCTTTCAGGGAGGGGGAGTGTACGAGCAGTACTTC. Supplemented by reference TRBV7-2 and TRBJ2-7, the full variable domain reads GAGVSQSPSNKVTEKGKDVELRCDPISGHTALYWYRQSLGQGLEFLIYFQGNSAPDKSGLPSDRFSAERTGGSVSTLTIQRTQQEDSAVYLCASSFQGGGVYEQYFGPGTRLTVT.

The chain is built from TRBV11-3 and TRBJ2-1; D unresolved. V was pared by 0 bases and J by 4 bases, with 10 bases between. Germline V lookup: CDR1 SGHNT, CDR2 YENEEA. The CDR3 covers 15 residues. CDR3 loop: CASSLDQTVYNEQFF. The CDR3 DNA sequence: TGTGCCAGCAGCTTAGATCAGACGGTATACAATGAGCAGTTCTTC.

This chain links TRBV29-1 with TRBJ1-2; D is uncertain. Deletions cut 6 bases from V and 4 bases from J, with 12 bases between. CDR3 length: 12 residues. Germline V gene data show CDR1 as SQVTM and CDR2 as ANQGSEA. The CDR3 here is CSVLGLSYGYTF. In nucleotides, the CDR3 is TGCAGCGTACTGGGGTTGTCCTATGGCTACACCTTC.

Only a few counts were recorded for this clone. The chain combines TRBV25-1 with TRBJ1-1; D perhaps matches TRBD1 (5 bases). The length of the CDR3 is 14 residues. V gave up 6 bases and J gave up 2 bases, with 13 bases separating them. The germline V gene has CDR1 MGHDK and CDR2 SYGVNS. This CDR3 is CASRQGEGNTEAFF. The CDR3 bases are TGTGCCAGCAGACAAGGGGAGGGAAACACTGAAGCTTTCTTT.

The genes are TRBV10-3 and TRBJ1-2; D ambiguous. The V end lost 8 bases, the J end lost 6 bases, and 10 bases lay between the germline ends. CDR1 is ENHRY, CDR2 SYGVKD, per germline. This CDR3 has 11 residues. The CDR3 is CAIADGNGYTF. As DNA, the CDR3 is TGTGCCATCGCGGACGGGAATGGCTACACCTTC.

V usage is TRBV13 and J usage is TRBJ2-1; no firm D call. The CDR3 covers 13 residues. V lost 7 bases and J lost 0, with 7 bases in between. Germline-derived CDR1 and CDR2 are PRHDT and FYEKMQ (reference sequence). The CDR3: CASTNYSYNEQFF. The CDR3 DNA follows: TGTGCCAGCACTAATTACTCCTACAATGAGCAGTTCTTC. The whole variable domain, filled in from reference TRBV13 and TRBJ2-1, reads AAGVIQSPRHLIKEKRETATLKCYPIPRHDTVYWYQQGPGQDPQFLISFYEKMQSDKGSIPDRFSAQQFSDYHSELNMSSLELGDSALYFCASTNYSYNEQFFGPGTRLTVL.

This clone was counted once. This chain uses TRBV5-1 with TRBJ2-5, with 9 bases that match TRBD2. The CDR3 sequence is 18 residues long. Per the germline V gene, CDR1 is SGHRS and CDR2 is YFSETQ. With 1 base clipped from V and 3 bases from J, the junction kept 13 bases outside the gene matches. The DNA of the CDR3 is TGCGCCAGCAGCTTGATGGAAGTTCTAGCGGGATGGGAAGAGACCCAGTACTTC. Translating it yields CASSLMEVLAGWEETQYF.

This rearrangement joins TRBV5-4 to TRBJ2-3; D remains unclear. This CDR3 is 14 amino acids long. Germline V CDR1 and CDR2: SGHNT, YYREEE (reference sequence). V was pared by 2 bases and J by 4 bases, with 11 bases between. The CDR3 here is CASSFRLGADTQYF. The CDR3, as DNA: TGTGCCAGCAGCTTCCGGTTAGGAGCAGATACGCAGTATTTT.

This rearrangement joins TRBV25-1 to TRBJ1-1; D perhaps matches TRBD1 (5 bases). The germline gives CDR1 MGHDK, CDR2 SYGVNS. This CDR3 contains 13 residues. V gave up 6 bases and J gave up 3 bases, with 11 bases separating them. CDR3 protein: CASSAREDTEAFF. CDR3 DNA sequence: TGTGCCAGCAGCGCCAGGGAGGACACTGAAGCTTTCTTT.

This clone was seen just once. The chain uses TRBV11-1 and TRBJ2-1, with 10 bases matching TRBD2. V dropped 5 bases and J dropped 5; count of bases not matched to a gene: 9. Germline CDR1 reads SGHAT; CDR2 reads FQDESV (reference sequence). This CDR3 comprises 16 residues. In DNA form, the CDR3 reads TGTGCCAGCAGCACCCCGACTAGCGGGCGTGACAATGAGCAGTTCTTC. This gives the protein CASSTPTSGRDNEQFF.

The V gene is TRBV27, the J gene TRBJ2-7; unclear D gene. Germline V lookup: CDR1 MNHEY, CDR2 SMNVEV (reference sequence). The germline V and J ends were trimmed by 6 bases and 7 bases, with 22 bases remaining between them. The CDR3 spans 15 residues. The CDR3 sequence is CASRPWAPERREQYF. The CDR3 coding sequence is TGTGCCAGCAGACCTTGGGCGCCGGAGAGACGAGAGCAGTACTTC.